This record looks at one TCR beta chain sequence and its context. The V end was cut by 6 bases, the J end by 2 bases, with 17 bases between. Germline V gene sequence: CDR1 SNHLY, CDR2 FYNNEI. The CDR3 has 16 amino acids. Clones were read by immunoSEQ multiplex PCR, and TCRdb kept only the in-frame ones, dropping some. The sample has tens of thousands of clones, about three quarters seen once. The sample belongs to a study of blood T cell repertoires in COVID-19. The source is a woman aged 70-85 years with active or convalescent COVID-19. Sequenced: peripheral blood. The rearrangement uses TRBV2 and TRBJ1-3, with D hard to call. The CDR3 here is CASRAYASTAGNTIYF. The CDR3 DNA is TGTGCCAGCAGGGCTTACGCCTCAACAGCTGGAAACACCATATATTTT.